A single sample gave rise to the 14 T cell receptor beta chains below, sequenced in a study of blood T cell repertoires in COVID-19. Produced via immunoSEQ multiplex PCR; TCRdb's table is partial and in-frame only. The table has approximately 130,000 clones, around 85% seen once; the top ten hold more than 3.5%. Sequencing was carried out using peripheral blood. All receptors derive from a human donor in a cohort sampled during active COVID-19.

The chain joins TRBV6-6 to TRBJ1-2, with D unclear. The V gene lost 7 bases and the J gene lost 5 bases, with 11 bases spanning the gap. Per germline, CDR1 MNHNY and CDR2 SVGAGI (reference sequence). The CDR3 is 12 amino acids. The CDR3: CASMETGYGYTF. In DNA, the CDR3 is TGTGCCAGCATGGAGACTGGATATGGCTACACCTTC.

The chain employs TRBV6-5 and TRBJ2-1, with D hard to call. The CDR3 is made up of 12 amino acids. V lost 2 bases and J 10 bases, leaving 9 bases between the germline ends. CDR1 is MNHEY and CDR2 is SVGAGI in the germline V gene. CDR3 in DNA: TGTGCCAGCAGTTACCCTTCCGCGGAGCAGTTCTTC. It specifies CASSYPSAEQFF.

This clone was seen a handful of times. This sequence joins TRBV28 and TRBJ1-2, with D perhaps TRBD1 (6 bases). CDR1 is MDHEN and CDR2 is SYDVKM in the germline V gene. Trimming left V 6 bases short and J 0 bases short, with 8 bases between. The CDR3 totals 13 residues. This chain's CDR3 is CASRTGTNYGYTF. CDR3 nucleotides: TGTGCCAGCAGGACAGGTACTAACTATGGCTACACCTTC.

The chain recombines TRBV6-5 with TRBJ2-5; maybe TRBD2 (5 bases). The germline gives CDR1 MNHEY, CDR2 SVGAGI. Trimming pared 4 bases from V and 4 bases from J, leaving 10 bases between. This CDR3 has 13 amino acids. In DNA, the CDR3 is TGTGCCAGCAGTTCTGGGAGTAGAGAGACCCAGTACTTC. It is translated as CASSSGSRETQYF.

This rearrangement joins TRBV6-5 to TRBJ1-1; no reliable D call. Germline assignment: CDR1 MNHEY and CDR2 SVGAGI. The CDR3 runs 12 residues. V was clipped by 0 bases and J by 8 bases, with 7 bases between them. The CDR3 region is CASSYSEREAFF. CDR3 nucleotides: TGTGCCAGCAGTTACTCGGAGCGAGAAGCTTTCTTT.

This chain connects TRBV19 to TRBJ1-5; D remains unclear. There are 12 residues in the CDR3. Germline V gives CDR1 LNHDA, CDR2 SQIVND (reference sequence). V was trimmed by 4 bases and J by 4 bases, leaving 5 bases between them. CDR3 DNA sequence: TGTGCCAGTAGTACGCTAAATCAGCCCCAGCATTTT. This encodes CASSTLNQPQHF.

The rearrangement joins TRBV12-5 to TRBJ2-5, with D tentatively TRBD2 (5 bases). The germline V gene has CDR1 LGHNT and CDR2 FRNRAP. V lost 5 bases to trimming and J lost 7 bases, with 14 bases between them. The CDR3 covers 13 residues. This CDR3 reads CASGNSVAGTQYF. DNA for the CDR3: TGTGCTAGTGGTAACTCGGTGGCGGGGACCCAGTACTTC. Filled out from reference TRBV12-5 and TRBJ2-5, the complete variable domain reads DARVTQTPRHKVTEMGQEVTMRCQPILGHNTVFWYRQTMMQGLELLAYFRNRAPLDDSGMPKDRFSAEMPDATLATLKIQPSEPRDSAVYFCASGNSVAGTQYFGPGTRLLVL.

The V gene is TRBV19, the J gene TRBJ1-5, with 7 bases fitting TRBD1. V trimming: 5 bases; J trimming: 4 bases; junction bases outside the gene matches: 8. The CDR3 extends over 15 amino acids. CDR1 is LNHDA and CDR2 is SQIVND in the germline V gene (reference sequence). The CDR3 reads CASSGGTVQNQPQHF. DNA of the CDR3: TGTGCCAGTAGTGGGGGGACAGTACAGAATCAGCCCCAGCATTTT.

In DNA, the CDR3 is TGTGCCAGCAGCTTAGATCATTTCACATACACCGGGGAGCTGTTTTTT. As protein: CASSLDHFTYTGELFF. The J gene is TRBJ2-2, the V gene TRBV7-2; D is uncertain. The germline CDR1 and CDR2 sequences are SGHTA and FQGNSA. The CDR3 length is 16 residues. V lost 1 base and J lost 3, with 12 bases in between.

The chain recombines TRBV5-1 with TRBJ2-5, with D unresolved. The CDR3 spans 14 residues. Trimming cost V 1 base and J 2 bases, with 9 bases left between them. In germline, CDR1 is SGHRS, CDR2 YFSETQ. In DNA, the CDR3 is TGCGCCAGCAGCTTGAAGAGGCCTCAAGAGACCCAGTACTTC. As protein: CASSLKRPQETQYF.

The count of this clone is one. The chain couples TRBV24-1 to TRBJ2-1; the D is unclear. V dropped 6 bases and J dropped 8 bases, with 7 bases sitting between them. Germline assignment: CDR1 KGHDR and CDR2 SFDVKD. The CDR3 loop spans 11 amino acids. In DNA, the CDR3 is TGTGCCACCAGTTTAGTAGATGAGCAGTTCTTC. Protein product: CATSLVDEQFF.

The chain uses TRBV27 and TRBJ2-1, with D possibly TRBD1 on 5 matching bases. Looked up from germline, CDR1 is MNHEY and CDR2 is SMNVEV (reference sequence). The length of the CDR3 is 16 residues. V was trimmed by 0 bases and J by 4 bases, leaving 13 bases between them. CDR3 in amino acids: CASSLSKQAGYNEQFF. The DNA of the CDR3 is TGTGCCAGCAGTTTATCGAAACAGGCAGGATACAATGAGCAGTTCTTC.

This clone appeared a few times. The chain uses TRBV4-1 and TRBJ1-6, with TRBD1 identical over 8 bases. J was trimmed by 7 bases and V by 4 bases; bases with no gene match: 6. The CDR3 spans 15 residues. Germline CDR1 and CDR2: MGHRA and YSYEKL. CDR3 in DNA: TGCGCCAGCAGCCTCCCGGACAGGGCCAATTCACCCCTCCACTTT. Translating it yields CASSLPDRANSPLHF.

This chain connects TRBV24-1 to TRBJ1-1; possibly TRBD1 for D (6 bases). The CDR3 has 14 residues. CDR1 and CDR2 (germline): KGHDR, SFDVKD. Trimming stripped 3 bases from V and 10 bases from J, with 17 bases between. The CDR3 region is CATSDPPTGRGAFF. The DNA of the CDR3 is TGTGCCACCAGTGATCCCCCCACAGGGAGAGGAGCTTTCTTT.